This T cell receptor (beta chain) was observed in a study of T cells in tuberculosis. Study summary: This South African cohort compared adolescents with or without latent tuberculosis against adults with active tuberculosis.

Trimming pared 2 bases from V and 4 bases from J, leaving 23 bases between. Germline values: CDR1 LGHNT, CDR2 FRNRAP. This CDR3 is built from 18 residues. Points from the study as a whole: Smaller distances to GMM-specific TCRs suggested their expansion in active tuberculosis.

A remark on this clone: Its antigen is undetermined.

Here immunoSEQ multiplex PCR was the method, and the copy in TCRdb shows in-frame clones only, minus some. The repertoire holds roughly 30,000 clones, with 91% as singletons. The source of this sequence is a donor aged 10 to 29 with latent tuberculosis or without tuberculosis infection. The genes are TRBV12-5 and TRBJ1-2, with a tentative D call TRBD1 (6 bases). Specimen: PBMCs. The CDR3 region is CASGLKTMDSRNVYGYTF. The CDR3 coding sequence is TGTGCTAGTGGTTTGAAAACAATGGACAGCCGAAACGTCTATGGCTACACCTTC. The complete variable domain, with remaining parts taken from reference TRBV12-5 and TRBJ1-2, reads DARVTQTPRHKVTEMGQEVTMRCQPILGHNTVFWYRQTMMQGLELLAYFRNRAPLDDSGMPKDRFSAEMPDATLATLKIQPSEPRDSAVYFCASGLKTMDSRNVYGYTFGSGTRLTVV.